This TCR beta chain was obtained from a study of T-cell reconstitution after alpha-beta-depleted transplantation in children. Regarding this clonotype: The antigen is undetermined.

Germline CDR1 is SQVTM and CDR2 is ANQGSEA. Deletions cut 5 bases from V and 1 base from J, with 5 bases between. There are 11 residues in the CDR3. Study-level findings and limits: Among T cells one year after transplant, newly produced cells accounted for most counts and diversity. It was reported that alpha-beta T cells came from several hundred expanded graft clones (about two months after transplant). Surviving thymic progenitors and recipient T cells were the source of high TCRbeta diversity at day 60 in some patients.

A TCRbeta library incorporating unique molecular identifiers was prepared. From the PCR reads, TCRdb called clonotypes with MiXCR, one entry per CDR3 protein. The sample yields about 590,000 distinct CDR3 sequences, approximately 12% seen once. The source of this sequence is a male patient aged 10 to 17 who had a stem cell transplant for acute myeloid leukemia, so the T cells may come from the graft donor. The specimen was PBMCs, mostly from graft donor cells, collected 360 days after TCRalphabeta/CD19-depleted stem cell transplant. V gene TRBV29-1 combines with J gene TRBJ1-1; D is undetermined. The CDR3 loop reads CSVLSNTEAFF. CDR3 bases: TGCAGCGTTTTATCGAACACTGAAGCTTTCTTT.